The 22 T cell receptor beta chains in this list originate from one sample, sequenced in a study of T cell responses to AZD1222 COVID-19 vaccine (dated by TCRdb to the early 2020s). The method behind the library was the immunoSEQ multiplex PCR assay. The table comes from immuneACCESS by way of TCRdb, which keeps in-frame sequences with V and J called. Part of the clones is missing from these tables; in studies checked, under half for an unresolved V gene and the rest for unknown reasons. The sample yields approximately 190,000 clones; approximately 93% were counted once. Clones ranked in the top ten supply about 1% of the sample. In the paper's terms, the time point label means: about 28 days (+/-7) after the second vaccine dose. Specimen: peripheral blood, collected 28 days after the second AZD1222 dose. All receptors come from an adult who received the AZD1222 COVID-19 vaccine.

The chain uses TRBV5-6 and TRBJ1-5; D is undetermined. The germline CDR1 and CDR2 sequences are SGHDT and YYEEEE. Trimming shortened V by 4 bases and J by 4 bases, and 12 bases separated the two germline ends. The CDR3 loop spans 14 amino acids. This CDR3 is CASSLASRNQPQHF. The CDR3 DNA reads TGTGCCAGCAGCCTCGCTTCAAGAAATCAGCCCCAGCATTTT.

The chain uses TRBV7-7 and TRBJ2-2; unclear D gene. Trimming shortened V by 5 bases and J by 8 bases, and 15 bases separated the two germline ends. This CDR3 spans 14 amino acids. The germline CDR1 and CDR2 sequences are SSHAT and FNYEAQ (reference sequence). CDR3 in amino acids: CASSAGPRGGELFF. The CDR3 DNA sequence: TGTGCCAGCAGCGCCGGACCCCGAGGAGGGGAGCTGTTTTTT.

This clone was recorded once. The rearrangement joins TRBV14 to TRBJ1-6, with TRBD1 as a possible D gene (5 bases). Germline CDR1 is SGHDN and CDR2 is FVKESK. The V end was cut by 0 bases, the J end by 9 bases, with 12 bases between. The length of the CDR3 is 15 residues. The CDR3 here is CASSQETGRSSPLHF. The CDR3 DNA is TGTGCCAGCAGCCAAGAAACAGGAAGGAGTTCACCCCTCCACTTT. The variable domain in full, completed from reference TRBV14 and TRBJ1-6, reads EAGVTQFPSHSVIEKGQTVTLRCDPISGHDNLYWYRRVMGKEIKFLLHFVKESKQDESGMPNNRFLAERTGGTYSTLKVQPAELEDSGVYFCASSQETGRSSPLHFGNGTRLTVT.

The chain combines TRBV4-2 with TRBJ1-2, with D uncertain. The CDR3 sequence is 13 residues long. V was clipped by 1 base and J by 11 bases, with 14 bases between them. Germline lookup yields CDR1 LGHNA and CDR2 YNFKEQ. The DNA for the CDR3 is TGTGCCAGCAGCCAAGCGGACGGCGGAGGGTACACCTTC. Amino acid sequence: CASSQADGGGYTF.

This sequence joins TRBV11-2 and TRBJ2-2; D unclear. Trimming removed 3 bases from V and 6 bases from J, with 11 bases in between. In germline, CDR1 is SGHAT, CDR2 FQNNGV. This CDR3 is 14 amino acids long. DNA for the CDR3: TGTGCCAGCAGCTTTGAGGTTACGGCCGGGGAGCTGTTTTTT. Translated, it gives CASSFEVTAGELFF.

The V gene is TRBV19, the J gene TRBJ1-1, with TRBD1 as a possible D gene (5 bases). The CDR3 is made up of 14 amino acids. Germline V gene sequence: CDR1 LNHDA, CDR2 SQIVND (reference sequence). With 3 bases removed from V and 8 bases from J, the gap between germline ends came to 16 bases. The CDR3 DNA follows: TGTGCCAGTAGTATCTCGACCGGTGGGGCGGAAGCTTTCTTT. Amino acid sequence: CASSISTGGAEAFF.

The gene calls are TRBV4-2 and TRBJ2-1, with TRBD1 matching 7 bases. Trimming at V came to 4 bases and at J to 4 bases, leaving 4 bases not matched to a gene. CDR1 is LGHNA, CDR2 YNFKEQ, per germline. The CDR3 contains 14 residues. The CDR3 coding sequence is TGTGCCAGCAGCCTAGACAGGGTTTACAATGAGCAGTTCTTC. This codes for CASSLDRVYNEQFF.

The rearrangement links TRBV11-1 to TRBJ2-7; 8 bases align to TRBD1. CDR3 length: 14 residues. Germline values: CDR1 SGHAT, CDR2 FQDESV (reference sequence). The V segment lost 3 bases and the J segment 6 bases; nucleotides outside the gene matches: 7. The CDR3 DNA reads as TGTGCCAGCAGCTTCTTTCAGGGGGCCCCCGAGCAGTACTTC. Translated: CASSFFQGAPEQYF.

The chain has TRBV4-3 and TRBJ1-4, with 7 bases that match TRBD1. The V segment lost 4 bases and the J segment 0 bases; nucleotides outside the gene matches: 2. The CDR3 covers 15 residues. Germline CDR1 is LGHNA and CDR2 is YSLEER. The CDR3 reads CASSRDSATNEKLFF. CDR3 coding DNA: TGCGCCAGCAGCCGGGACAGTGCAACTAATGAAAAACTGTTTTTT.

The J gene is TRBJ2-7, the V gene TRBV12-3 or TRBV12-4, with TRBD2 matching 7 bases. The CDR3 totals 12 residues. V shed 5 bases and J 4 bases; nucleotides not matched to a gene: 2. This chain's CDR3 is CASSGGGYEQYF. In DNA, the CDR3 is TGTGCCAGCAGTGGGGGGGGTTACGAGCAGTACTTC.

This clone has a single count. The chain carries TRBV19 and TRBJ1-5; the D gene is possibly TRBD1 (5 bases). The CDR3 has 15 amino acids. The germline V gene encodes CDR1 LNHDA and CDR2 SQIVND (reference sequence). Trimming took 3 bases from V and 11 from J, leaving 20 bases between them. The CDR3 DNA is TGTGCCAGTAGTATGGCCGGGACCGGCATTTCTACCCAGCATTTT. This encodes CASSMAGTGISTQHF.

The chain has TRBV2 and TRBJ1-6; D possibly corresponds to TRBD1 (6 bases). The germline V gene has CDR1 SNHLY and CDR2 FYNNEI. Trimming cost V 7 bases and J 9 bases, with 22 bases left between them. The length of the CDR3 is 16 residues. The CDR3 DNA reads TGTGCCAGCACCTATGGGTCGGGACACGGCCCTTCACCCCTCCACTTT. Translation gives CASTYGSGHGPSPLHF.

This sequence joins TRBV7-6 and TRBJ1-5, with D perhaps matching TRBD1 (5 bases). In germline, CDR1 is SGHVS, CDR2 FNYEAQ. The CDR3 runs to 15 residues. V was pared by 0 bases and J by 5 bases, with 11 bases between. CDR3 coding DNA: TGTGCCAGCAGCTTAGCGGGGGGAGAGGATCAGCCCCAGCATTTT. Its translation: CASSLAGGEDQPQHF.

This chain joins TRBV21-1 and TRBJ1-1. TRBV21-1 is designated a pseudogene. This CDR3 contains 14 residues. CDR3 nucleotides: TGTGCCAGCAGCCGAACCGGGACGGACACTGAAGCTTTCTTT. This translates into CASSRTGTDTEAFF.

V is TRBV5-1 and J is TRBJ2-3, with D possibly TRBD2 on 6 matching bases. With 2 bases removed from V and 7 bases from J, the gap between germline ends came to 8 bases. This CDR3 has 12 amino acids. Germline CDR1 is SGHRS and CDR2 is YFSETQ. The DNA of the CDR3 is TGCGCCAGCAGCTTCGCGGGGTATACGCAGTATTTT. Protein product: CASSFAGYTQYF.

The J gene is TRBJ2-2, the V gene TRBV3-1 (or the pseudogene TRBV3-2); D gene ambiguous. Germline V CDR1 and CDR2: LGHDT, YNNKEL (reference sequence). V gave up 1 base and J gave up 1 base, with 10 bases separating them. The CDR3 spans 16 residues. The CDR3 sequence: CASSQVKGLNTGELFF. CDR3 nucleotide sequence: TGTGCCAGCAGCCAAGTAAAGGGTCTGAACACCGGGGAGCTGTTTTTT.

The chain combines TRBV19 with TRBJ1-1; TRBD1 matches at 8 bases. Trimming cost V 4 bases and J 6 bases; bases outside gene matches: 7. The CDR3 runs to 14 residues. Germline values: CDR1 LNHDA, CDR2 SQIVND (reference sequence). CDR3 residues: CASSKDRAFPEAFF. CDR3 coding DNA: TGTGCCAGTAGTAAGGACAGGGCGTTCCCTGAAGCTTTCTTT.

The rearrangement uses TRBV6-5 and TRBJ2-7, with 8 bases that match TRBD1. The CDR3 consists of 15 residues. The trim removed 2 bases at V and 2 bases at J, leaving 5 bases unmatched. Germline CDR1 MNHEY, CDR2 SVGAGI. The CDR3 sequence: CASSYGQGAPYEQYF. Here the CDR3 DNA reads TGTGCCAGCAGTTACGGCCAGGGGGCACCCTACGAGCAGTACTTC.

V usage is TRBV12-5 and J usage is TRBJ1-3; perhaps TRBD1 as D (6 bases). The CDR3 covers 15 residues. V was clipped by 4 bases and J by 0 bases, with 10 bases between them. Germline assignment: CDR1 LGHNT and CDR2 FRNRAP. CDR3 bases: TGTGCTAGTGGTTCGGGGGCATACTCTGGAAACACCATATATTTT. This sequence encodes CASGSGAYSGNTIYF. The full variable domain, with the rest looked up from reference TRBV12-5 and TRBJ1-3, is DARVTQTPRHKVTEMGQEVTMRCQPILGHNTVFWYRQTMMQGLELLAYFRNRAPLDDSGMPKDRFSAEMPDATLATLKIQPSEPRDSAVYFCASGSGAYSGNTIYFGEGSWLTVV.

The chain links TRBV5-6 to TRBJ2-5; 7 positions agree with TRBD1. Germline-derived CDR1 and CDR2 are SGHDT and YYEEEE. This CDR3 region has 13 residues. Trimming at V came to 5 bases and at J to 5 bases, leaving 6 bases not matched to a gene. The CDR3: CASRRQGGETQYF. The CDR3, as DNA: TGTGCCAGCAGGAGACAGGGCGGGGAGACCCAGTACTTC.

V and J are TRBV5-4 and TRBJ1-2; D is perhaps TRBD1 (6 bases). This CDR3 comprises 16 residues. Germline CDR1 reads SGHNT; CDR2 reads YYREEE (reference sequence). V lost 3 bases to trimming and J lost 4 bases, with 19 bases between them. CDR3 residues: CASSSGNGQPFYGYTF. CDR3 DNA sequence: TGTGCCAGCAGCTCGGGGAACGGACAGCCTTTCTATGGCTACACCTTC.

The CDR3 here is CASSVEWGLRDTQYF. CDR3 in DNA: TGTGCCAGCAGCGTAGAATGGGGGTTGAGAGATACGCAGTATTTT. The chain uses TRBV9 and TRBJ2-3; D possibly matches TRBD1 or TRBD2 (5 bases each). This CDR3 region has 15 residues. Per germline, CDR1 SGDLS and CDR2 YYNGEE. V dropped 0 bases and J dropped 5 bases, with 13 bases sitting between them. The full variable domain, rest sourced from reference TRBV9 and TRBJ2-3, is DSGVTQTPKHLITATGQRVTLRCSPRSGDLSVYWYQQSLDQGLQFLIQYYNGEERAKGNILERFSAQQFPDLHSELNLSSLELGDSALYFCASSVEWGLRDTQYFGPGTRLTVL.